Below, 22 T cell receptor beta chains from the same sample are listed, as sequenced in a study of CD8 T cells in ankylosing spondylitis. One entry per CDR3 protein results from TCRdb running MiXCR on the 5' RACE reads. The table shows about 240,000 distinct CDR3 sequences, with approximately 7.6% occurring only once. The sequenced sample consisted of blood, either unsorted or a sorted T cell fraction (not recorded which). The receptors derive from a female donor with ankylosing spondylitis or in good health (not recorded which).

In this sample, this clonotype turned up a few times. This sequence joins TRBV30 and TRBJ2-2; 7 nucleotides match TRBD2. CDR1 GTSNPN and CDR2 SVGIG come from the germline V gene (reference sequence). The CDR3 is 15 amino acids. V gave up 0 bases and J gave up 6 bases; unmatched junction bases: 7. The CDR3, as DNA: TGTGCCTGGAGTGTCCCTCGGACTAGGGCCGGGGAGCTGTTTTTT. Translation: CAWSVPRTRAGELFF.

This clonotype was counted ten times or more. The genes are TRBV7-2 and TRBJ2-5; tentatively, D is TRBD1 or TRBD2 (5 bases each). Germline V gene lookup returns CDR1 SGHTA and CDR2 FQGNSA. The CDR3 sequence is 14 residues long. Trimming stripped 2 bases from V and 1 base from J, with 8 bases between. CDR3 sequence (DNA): TGTGCCAGCAGCTTAATGGGGACCCAAGAGACCCAGTACTTC. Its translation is CASSLMGTQETQYF.

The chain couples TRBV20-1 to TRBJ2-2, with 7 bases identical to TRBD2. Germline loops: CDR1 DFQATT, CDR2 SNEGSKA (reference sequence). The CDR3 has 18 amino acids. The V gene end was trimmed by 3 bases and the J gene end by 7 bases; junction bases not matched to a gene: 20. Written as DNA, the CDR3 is TGCAGTGCTAGTAGCGGGTCGGGGGAGGCCGTGTATGGCGGGGAGCTGTTTTTT. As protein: CSASSGSGEAVYGGELFF.

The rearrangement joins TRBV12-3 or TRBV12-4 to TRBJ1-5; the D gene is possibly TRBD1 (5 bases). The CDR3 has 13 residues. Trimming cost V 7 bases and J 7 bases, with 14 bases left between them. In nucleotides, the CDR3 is TGTGCCAGCACCCTGGGGGAGGCGCAGCCCCAGCATTTT. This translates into CASTLGEAQPQHF.

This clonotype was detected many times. CDR3 DNA sequence: TGTGCCAGCTTCCAGGTACAACCTGAAGCTTTCTTT. Its protein product is CASFQVQPEAFF. The chain couples TRBV12-3 or TRBV12-4 to TRBJ1-1; D unresolved. Trimming removed 8 bases from V and 6 bases from J, with 13 bases in between. The CDR3 contains 12 residues.

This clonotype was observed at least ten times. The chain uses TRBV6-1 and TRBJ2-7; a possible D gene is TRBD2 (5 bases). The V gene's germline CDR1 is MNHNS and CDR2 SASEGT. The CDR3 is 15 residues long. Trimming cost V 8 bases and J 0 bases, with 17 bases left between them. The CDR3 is CASVNPTGSSYEQYF. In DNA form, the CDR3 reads TGTGCCAGCGTAAACCCCACGGGAAGCTCCTACGAGCAGTACTTC.

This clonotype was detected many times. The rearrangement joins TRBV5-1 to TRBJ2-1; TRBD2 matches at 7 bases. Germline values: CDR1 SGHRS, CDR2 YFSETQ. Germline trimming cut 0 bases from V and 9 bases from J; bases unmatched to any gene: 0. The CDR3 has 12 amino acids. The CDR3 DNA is TGCGCCAGCAGCTTGGTAGCGGGTGAGCAGTTCTTC. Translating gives CASSLVAGEQFF.

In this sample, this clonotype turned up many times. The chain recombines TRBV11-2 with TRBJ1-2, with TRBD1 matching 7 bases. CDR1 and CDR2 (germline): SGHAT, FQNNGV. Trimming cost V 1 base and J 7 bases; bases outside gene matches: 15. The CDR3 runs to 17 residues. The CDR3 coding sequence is TGTGCCAGCAGCTTAGTTGGGGGACGACAGGGATTGAGTGGCTACACCTTC. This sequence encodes CASSLVGGRQGLSGYTF.

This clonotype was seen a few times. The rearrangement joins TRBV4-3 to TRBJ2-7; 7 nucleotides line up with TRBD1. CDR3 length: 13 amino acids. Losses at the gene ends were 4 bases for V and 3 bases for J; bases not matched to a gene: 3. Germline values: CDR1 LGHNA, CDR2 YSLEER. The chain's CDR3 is CASSRSGGYEQYF. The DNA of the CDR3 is TGCGCCAGCAGCCGTTCAGGGGGCTACGAGCAGTACTTC.

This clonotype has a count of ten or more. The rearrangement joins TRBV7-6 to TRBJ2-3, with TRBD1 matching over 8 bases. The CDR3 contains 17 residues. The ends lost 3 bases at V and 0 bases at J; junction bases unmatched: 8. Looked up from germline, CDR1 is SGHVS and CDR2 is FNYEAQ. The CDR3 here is CASSLGQAPLSTDTQYF. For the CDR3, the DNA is TGTGCCAGCAGCTTGGGACAGGCCCCCCTTAGCACAGATACGCAGTATTTT.

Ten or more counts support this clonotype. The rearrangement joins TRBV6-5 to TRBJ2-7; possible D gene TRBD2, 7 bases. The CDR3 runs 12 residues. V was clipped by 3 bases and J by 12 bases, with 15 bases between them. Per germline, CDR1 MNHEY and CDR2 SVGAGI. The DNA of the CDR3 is TGTGCCAGCAGTTATGGCAGCGGGACAACGTACTTC. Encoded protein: CASSYGSGTTYF.

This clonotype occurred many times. The CDR3 region is CSAGTGNNEQFF. As DNA, the CDR3 is TGCAGTGCGGGGACAGGTAACAATGAGCAGTTCTTC. The chain couples TRBV20-1 to TRBJ2-1, with 8 bases aligning to TRBD1. The CDR3 spans 12 residues. Trimming cost V 6 bases and J 5 bases; bases outside gene matches: 3. The germline gives CDR1 DFQATT, CDR2 SNEGSKA (reference sequence).

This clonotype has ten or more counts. The CDR3 DNA follows: TGTGCCAGCAGCTTACGGGGCCCCAATGGCTACACCTTC. Amino acid sequence: CASSLRGPNGYTF. J is TRBJ1-2 and V is TRBV7-9; tentative D call: TRBD1 (5 bases). CDR3 length: 13 residues. Per the germline V gene, CDR1 is SEHNR and CDR2 is FQNEAQ (reference sequence). Trimming removed 2 bases from V and 6 bases from J, with 10 bases in between.

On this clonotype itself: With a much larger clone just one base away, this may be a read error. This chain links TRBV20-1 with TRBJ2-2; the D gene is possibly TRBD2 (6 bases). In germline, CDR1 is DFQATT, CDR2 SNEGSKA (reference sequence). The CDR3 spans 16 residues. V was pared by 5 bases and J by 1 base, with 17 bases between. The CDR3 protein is CSAGGYGTQNTGELFF. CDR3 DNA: TGCAGTGCTGGAGGCTACGGGACTCAGAACACCGGGGAGCTGTTTTTT.

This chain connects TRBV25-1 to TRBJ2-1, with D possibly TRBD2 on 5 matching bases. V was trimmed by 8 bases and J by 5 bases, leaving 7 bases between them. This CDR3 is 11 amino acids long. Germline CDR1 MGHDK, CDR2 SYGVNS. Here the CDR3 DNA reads TGTGCCAGCCGGACTCACAATGAGCAGTTCTTC. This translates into CASRTHNEQFF. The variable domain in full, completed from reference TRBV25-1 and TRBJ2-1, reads EADIYQTPRYLVIGTGKKITLECSQTMGHDKMYWYQQDPGMELHLIHYSYGVNSTEKGDLSSESTVSRIRTEHFPLTLESARPSHTSQYLCASRTHNEQFFGPGTRLTVL.

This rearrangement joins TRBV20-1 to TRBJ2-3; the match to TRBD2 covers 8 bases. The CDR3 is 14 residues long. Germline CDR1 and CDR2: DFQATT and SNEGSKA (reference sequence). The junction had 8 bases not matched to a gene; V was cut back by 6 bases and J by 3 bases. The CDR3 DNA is TGCAGTGCCCCCCTTTCGGGAGGGACAGATACGCAGTATTTT. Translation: CSAPLSGGTDTQYF.

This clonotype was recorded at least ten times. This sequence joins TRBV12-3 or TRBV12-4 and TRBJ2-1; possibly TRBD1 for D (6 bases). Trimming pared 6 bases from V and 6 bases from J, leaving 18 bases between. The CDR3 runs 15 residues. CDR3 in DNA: TGTGCCAGCAGCCCCCGGACAGTCGAGGGCAATGAGCAGTTCTTC. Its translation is CASSPRTVEGNEQFF.

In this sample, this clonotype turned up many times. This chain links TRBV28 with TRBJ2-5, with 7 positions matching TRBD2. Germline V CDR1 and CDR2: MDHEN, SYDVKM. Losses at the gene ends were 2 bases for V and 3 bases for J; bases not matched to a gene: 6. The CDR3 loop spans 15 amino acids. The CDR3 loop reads CASSLGGSDEETQYF. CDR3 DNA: TGTGCCAGCAGTTTAGGCGGGAGCGACGAAGAGACCCAGTACTTC.

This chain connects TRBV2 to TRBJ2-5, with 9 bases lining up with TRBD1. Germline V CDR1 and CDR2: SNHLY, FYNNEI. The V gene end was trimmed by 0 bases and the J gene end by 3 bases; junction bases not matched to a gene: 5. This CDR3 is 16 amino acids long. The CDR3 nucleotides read TGTGCCAGCAGTGAAGCTTCGACAGGGGGTGAAGAGACCCAGTACTTC. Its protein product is CASSEASTGGEETQYF.

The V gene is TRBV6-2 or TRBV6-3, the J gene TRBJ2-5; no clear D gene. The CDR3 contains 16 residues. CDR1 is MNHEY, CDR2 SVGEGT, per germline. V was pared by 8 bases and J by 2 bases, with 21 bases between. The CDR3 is CASHTYGTTTQETQYF. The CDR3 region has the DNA TGTGCCAGCCACACTTACGGCACGACCACGCAAGAGACCCAGTACTTC.

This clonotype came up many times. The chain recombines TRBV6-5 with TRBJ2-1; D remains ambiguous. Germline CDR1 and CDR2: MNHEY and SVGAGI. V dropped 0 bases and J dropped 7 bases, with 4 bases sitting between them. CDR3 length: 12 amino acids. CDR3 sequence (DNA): TGTGCCAGCAGTTACTCTGGGAATGAGCAGTTCTTC. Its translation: CASSYSGNEQFF.

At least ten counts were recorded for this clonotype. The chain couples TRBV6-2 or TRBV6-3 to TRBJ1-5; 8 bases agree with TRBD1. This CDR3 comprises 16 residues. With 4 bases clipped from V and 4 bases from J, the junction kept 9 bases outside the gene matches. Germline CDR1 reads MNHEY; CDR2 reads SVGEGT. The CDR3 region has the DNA TGTGCCAGCAGTTCCCAAGGACAGGGCTTTAATCAGCCCCAGCATTTT. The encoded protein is CASSSQGQGFNQPQHF.